These 8 T cell receptor beta chains originate from one sample sequenced in a study of cytomegalovirus exposure and HLA in healthy donors. The method was immunoSEQ multiplex PCR; TCRdb's version includes in-frame clones alone and lacks a portion of them. The data contain roughly 56,000 clones, roughly 93% of them seen just once; the ten biggest clones take up over 1.5%. Sequences were obtained from PBMCs. The receptors were sampled from a woman between 18 and 29 years old in good health and CMV-seropositive.

The chain combines TRBV19 with TRBJ1-2; perhaps TRBD1 as D (5 bases). This CDR3 contains 16 residues. Germline CDR1 LNHDA, CDR2 SQIVND (reference sequence). The V end was cut by 3 bases, the J end by 0 bases, with 14 bases between. Here the CDR3 reads CASSMSMGRSNYGYTF. In nucleotides, the CDR3 is TGTGCCAGTAGTATGTCTATGGGGCGCTCTAACTATGGCTACACCTTC.

The chain employs TRBV7-2 and TRBJ1-1; D possibly corresponds to TRBD1 (5 bases). This CDR3 comprises 16 residues. The ends were cut back, 0 bases at V and 1 base at J, with 12 bases in the middle. Per germline, CDR1 SGHTA and CDR2 FQGNSA. The CDR3 nucleotides are TGTGCCAGCAGCTTAGCGTGGAGGGGTGGGAACACTGAAGCTTTCTTT. It encodes CASSLAWRGGNTEAFF.

The chain uses TRBV6-1 and TRBJ2-4; tentative D call: TRBD1 (6 bases). V lost 3 bases and J 3 bases, leaving 6 bases between the germline ends. Per the germline V gene, CDR1 is MNHNS and CDR2 is SASEGT. The CDR3 totals 13 residues. For the CDR3, the DNA is TGTGCCAGCAGTGAGGACAGCAAAAACATTCAGTACTTC. It encodes CASSEDSKNIQYF.

V is TRBV28 and J is TRBJ2-1, with 9 bases matching TRBD2. The CDR3 has 16 amino acids. With 8 bases clipped from V and 4 bases from J, the junction kept 12 bases outside the gene matches. Germline CDR1 is MDHEN and CDR2 is SYDVKM. CDR3 in amino acids: CASGTLGGGEYNEQFF. The CDR3 coding sequence is TGTGCCAGCGGGACTTTGGGCGGGGGGGAATACAATGAGCAGTTCTTC.

This chain joins TRBV7-6 and TRBJ2-5, with 13 bases identical to TRBD2. The CDR3 length is 17 residues. J was trimmed by 4 bases and V by 5 bases; bases with no gene match: 10. CDR1 and CDR2 from the germline V gene are SGHVS and FNYEAQ. CDR3 in amino acids: CASSERMTSGGPETQYF. The DNA of the CDR3 is TGTGCCAGCAGCGAGAGGATGACTAGCGGGGGGCCAGAGACCCAGTACTTC.

The V and J genes are TRBV18 and TRBJ1-2; TRBD1 is a possible D gene (5 bases). The germline CDR1 and CDR2 sequences are KGHSH and LQKENI. The V and J ends lost 2 bases and 13 bases respectively, with 14 bases between them. This CDR3 is built from 12 residues. The CDR3 protein is CASSPEAGIFTF. The CDR3 region has the DNA TGTGCCAGCTCACCAGAGGCAGGGATTTTCACCTTC.

The chain is built from TRBV6-6 and TRBJ2-2; 14 nucleotides line up with TRBD2. Germline V gene sequence: CDR1 MNHNY, CDR2 SVGAGI (reference sequence). The V gene end was trimmed by 5 bases and the J gene end by 5 bases; junction bases not matched to a gene: 4. This CDR3 is 16 amino acids long. The CDR3 loop is CASSRTSGGLTGELFF. The CDR3 nucleotides read TGTGCCAGCAGTCGGACTAGCGGGGGGTTAACCGGGGAGCTGTTTTTT.

The chain links TRBV5-4 to TRBJ2-5, with D perhaps TRBD2 (6 bases). V was trimmed by 0 bases and J by 6 bases, leaving 12 bases between them. CDR1 is SGHNT, CDR2 YYREEE, per germline (reference sequence). There are 14 residues in the CDR3. The CDR3 region has the DNA TGTGCCAGCAGCTTGGGGTCGGAGGGACAGACCCAGTACTTC. It encodes CASSLGSEGQTQYF.